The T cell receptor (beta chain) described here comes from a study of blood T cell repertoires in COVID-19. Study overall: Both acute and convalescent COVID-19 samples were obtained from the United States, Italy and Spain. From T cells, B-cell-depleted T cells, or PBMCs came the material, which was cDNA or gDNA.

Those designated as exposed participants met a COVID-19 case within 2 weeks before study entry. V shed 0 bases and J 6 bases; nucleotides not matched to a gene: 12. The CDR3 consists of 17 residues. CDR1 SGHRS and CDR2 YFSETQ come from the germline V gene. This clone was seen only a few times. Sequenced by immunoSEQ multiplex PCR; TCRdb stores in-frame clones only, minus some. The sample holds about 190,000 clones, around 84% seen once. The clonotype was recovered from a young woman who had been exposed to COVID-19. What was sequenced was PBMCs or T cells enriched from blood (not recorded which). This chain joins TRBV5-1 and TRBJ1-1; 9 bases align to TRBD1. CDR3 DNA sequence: TGCGCCAGCAGCTTGGCCGGGGGACAGGGTGTTGAGGCTGAAGCTTTCTTT. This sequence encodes CASSLAGGQGVEAEAFF.